The source of this T cell receptor (beta chain) is a study of T cell changes during pregnancy in multiple sclerosis (dated by TCRdb to between 2018 and 2020). With respect to the entire study: Changes in the T cell repertoire over the course of pregnancy were examined in this study in women with multiple sclerosis.

Cut back by 4 bases and 10 bases, the V and J ends lie 11 bases apart. Its CDR3 holds 12 amino acids, cysteine through phenylalanine. This entry keeps only the CDR3 DNA: 36 bases, framed from base 1. The germline V gene provides CDR1 MDHEN and CDR2 SYDVKM. Library method: the immunoSEQ multiplex PCR assay. TCRdb took over this immuneACCESS table, retaining in-frame rearrangements with V and J assigned. Such tables are incomplete; in checked studies, under half of the missing clones stem from an unresolved V gene, and the remainder is unexplained. The sample has around 95,000 clones on record, 80% to 95% of them singletons. Jointly, the top ten make up less than 2% of the sample. To note about this clone: The antigen it binds to is not known. No base quality information exists; no much larger clone differs at one position.

The chain couples TRBV28 to TRBJ2-1, with no confidently assigned D gene. This clonotype was obtained from a female donor with multiple sclerosis, enrolled in a pregnancy study. Specimen: peripheral blood, collected after pregnancy. For the CDR3, the sequence is CASSYTPGEQFF. The sequenced DNA: TGTGCCAGCAGTTACACGCCCGGGGAGCAGTTCTTC.